The present T cell receptor beta chain was sequenced within a study of regulatory T cells in long-lasting Graves disease. Stated time point: persistent/refractory GD, antithyroid drugs over 5 years with positive TRAb. Isolated PBMC RNA provided the starting material for the TCR library. Clinicians diagnosed Graves' disease using American Thyroid Association guidelines. A remark on this clonotype: Its antigen is as yet unknown.

V lost 3 bases to trimming and J lost 2 bases, with 14 bases between them. The length of the CDR3 is 15 residues. Germline lookup yields CDR1 KGHSH and CDR2 LQKENI. Sequencing libraries for TCR beta were prepared with iRepertoire HTBI primers and Arm-PCR of CDR3 regions. One entry per CDR3 protein, called by TCRdb with MiXCR from the multiplex PCR reads. The sample lists about 400,000 distinct CDR3 sequences; around 20% were seen once. Overall study results and limits: Whereas new patients shared 966 public clonotypes, persistent patients shared more, at about 2,500. Analysis covered peripheral blood alone, not thyroid tissue.

The source is a female donor with Graves disease. The rearrangement uses TRBV18 and TRBJ2-7, with D maybe TRBD1 (5 bases). The source material was peripheral blood mononuclear cells (PBMCs), sampled when the disease was refractory, from a patient treated with antithyroid drugs. CDR3 nucleotides: TGTGCCAGCTCACCGACCCAGGGAATGGCCTACGAGCAGTACTTC. Protein product: CASSPTQGMAYEQYF. Together with reference TRBV18 and TRBJ2-7, the CDR3 gives the full variable domain: NAGVMQNPRHLVRRRGQEARLRCSPMKGHSHVYWYRQLPEEGLKFMVYLQKENIIDESGMPKERFSAEFPKEGPSILRIQQVVRGDSAAYFCASSPTQGMAYEQYFGPGTRLTVT.